This TCR beta chain is drawn from a study of neurological immune-mediated disorders. This clonotype was picked up a small number of times. Germline CDR1 and CDR2: SGDLS and YYNGEE. The CDR3 runs to 17 residues. V was pared by 4 bases and J by 3 bases, with 12 bases of the junction left unmatched. TCRdb redid the calling of the 5' RACE reads with MiXCR, one entry per CDR3 protein. The sample lists 85,000 to 110,000 distinct CDR3 sequences; 11% were seen once. Time point described: longitudinal time-point 3. This clonotype was sampled from a female donor with HTLV-1-associated myelopathy (HAM/TSP). V and J are TRBV9 and TRBJ2-1; 8 bases are a match to TRBD2. The sample comprised PBMCs. The DNA for the CDR3 is TGTGCCAGCAGCCCAGTTGGGCGGGGGGTCTTCTACAATGAGCAGTTCTTC. Translated: CASSPVGRGVFYNEQFF.